The present TCR beta chain was sequenced within a study of blood T cell repertoires in COVID-19 (dated by TCRdb to the early 2020s). Concerning the study at large: Samples from collaborators originated in the United States, Italy and Spain and spanned both the acute and convalescent phases of COVID-19. Nearly every sample came with metadata listing a de-identified subject ID, COVID-19 status, age in years and sex. Deeply sampled blood TCRbeta repertoires from subjects exposed to, actively infected with, or recovered from COVID-19 were included in the dataset. The prospective study material was composed of cDNA or gDNA derived from T cells, B-cell-depleted T cells, or PBMCs. HLA class I and class II types, where available, came from metadata supplied by the sample provider rather than from assay-based typing. The repertoires were released in a freely available public database meant as a resource for research on the immune response to SARS-CoV-2. The samples were drawn from the first 160 participants of the ongoing ImmuneRACE study and from more than 1,000 subjects provided by 6 global collaborators.

Overall study outcomes, separate from this receptor: How much clinical and demographic metadata was included differed by source and by participant, and the metadata was provided uncurated.

CDR1 KGHSH and CDR2 LQKENI are derived from the germline V gene. Spanning cysteine to phenylalanine, the CDR3 consists of 18 amino acids. Just CDR3 DNA is preserved here, 54 bases in frame from base 1. Trimming takes 3 bases off V and 4 bases off J; junction bases not matched to a gene: 17. TCRbeta CDR3 regions were amplified from genomic DNA using the immunoSEQ Assay, a bias-controlled multiplex PCR. The study's processing was this. The number of nucleated cells in each sample was estimated by amplification of reference gene primers within the assay. To quantify the absolute abundance of each unique TCRbeta CDR3 rearrangement, sequence reads were collapsed and filtered. For each sample, productive Simpson clonality was calculated as the square root of Simpson's diversity index across productive rearrangements. TCRdb stores this immuneACCESS table with in-frame sequences only. Part of the clones is absent; in the studies checked, under half of the shortfall reflects unresolved V genes, and no reason is known for the rest. The V and J calls and clone size are taken from that table; D and trimming were inferred from the DNA. The sample includes 70,000 or so clones, with 80% observed a single time. The top ten constitute around 13% of the sample.

With respect to this clone: The clone's antigen remains unknown. The sample holds no much larger clone one base away, and base qualities are not on file.

In Seattle, one collaborating source enrolled patients while the infection was active and tracked those patients longitudinally over the course of disease. Whole blood was collected in K2EDTA tubes by collaborating institutions according to the institutions' own protocols. For TCRbeta analysis, collaborator samples were shipped as frozen whole blood, as isolated PBMCs, or as DNA extracted from either sample type. Sequenced material: peripheral blood. This clonotype originated in a man aged 45 to 65 with COVID-19, enrolled during active disease. This chain joins TRBV18 to TRBJ1-1; 7 central bases correspond to TRBD1. The nucleotide sequence is given as TGTGCCAGCTCACCTGTTAGACAGGGCATTGCCTCCGGCACTGAAGCTTTCTTT. The translation is CASSPVRQGIASGTEAFF.